The clone carrying this T cell receptor (beta chain) was detected once. Antigen unknown. TCRdb keeps only in-frame clones here, not all; method: immunoSEQ multiplex PCR. The top ten clones hold about 2.8% of a sample with some 39,000 clones, roughly 82% of them seen once. The source of the sample is a study of vaccination effects on CD4 cells after COVID-19. Trimming took 2 bases from V and 8 from J, leaving 24 bases between them. This CDR3 region has 17 residues. Germline CDR1 reads SGHDN; CDR2 reads FVKESK. Investigators separated out CD4+ T cells once around 9 days of culture had passed. Vaccinated participants had no history of SARS-CoV-2 infection and tested negative for nucleocapsid antibodies. Findings and limits, study-wide: Substantial clonal contraction characterized both infection- and vaccine-induced clones late after vaccination.

Material: CD4+ T cells from PBMCs cultured without peptide, obtained before COVID-19 vaccination. The rearrangement joins TRBV14 to TRBJ1-2, with a tentative D call TRBD1 (6 bases). This TCR came from a human donor who received a COVID-19 vaccine. Here the CDR3 reads CASSQRLVARGASGYTF. CDR3 coding DNA: TGTGCCAGCAGCCAAAGATTGGTCGCCAGGGGCGCATCCGGCTACACCTTC. Supplemented by reference TRBV14 and TRBJ1-2, the full variable domain reads EAGVTQFPSHSVIEKGQTVTLRCDPISGHDNLYWYRRVMGKEIKFLLHFVKESKQDESGMPNNRFLAERTGGTYSTLKVQPAELEDSGVYFCASSQRLVARGASGYTFGSGTRLTVV.